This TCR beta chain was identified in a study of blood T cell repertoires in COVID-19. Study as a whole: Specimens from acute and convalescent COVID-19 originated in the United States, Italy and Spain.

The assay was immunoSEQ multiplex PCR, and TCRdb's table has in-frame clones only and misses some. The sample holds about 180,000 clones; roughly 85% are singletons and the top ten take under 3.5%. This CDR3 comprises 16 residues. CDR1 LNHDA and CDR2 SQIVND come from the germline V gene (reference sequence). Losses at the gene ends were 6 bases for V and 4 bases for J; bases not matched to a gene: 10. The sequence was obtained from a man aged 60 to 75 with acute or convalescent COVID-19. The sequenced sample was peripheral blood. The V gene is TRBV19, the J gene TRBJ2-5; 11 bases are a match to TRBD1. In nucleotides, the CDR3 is TGTGCCAGTAGCCGGACAGGGGGCAGTCGGGTAGAGACCCAGTACTTC. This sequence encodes CASSRTGGSRVETQYF.